A single sample is the source of the 10 T cell receptor beta chains below, sequenced in a study of CD8 T cells in ankylosing spondylitis. Study-wide findings and caveats: What appeared characteristic of ankylosing spondylitis blood was a TCR beta motif of several highly homologous variants.

For these receptors, no antigen is known. TCRdb reprocessed the 5' RACE reads with MiXCR, giving one entry per CDR3 protein. Of around 440,000 distinct CDR3 sequences listed, roughly 17% were seen once; the top ten hold 0.85% to 1.3%. The sequencing sample was made of blood, either unsorted or a sorted T cell fraction (not recorded which). The receptors originated from a male donor with ankylosing spondylitis.

CDR3: CASSLSVGDSRRRTQYF. The CDR3 DNA is TGTGCCAGCAGCTTATCCGTCGGGGACTCAAGAAGAAGGACCCAGTACTTC. This chain links TRBV11-3 with TRBJ2-5, with a tentative D call TRBD2 (6 bases). Trimming left V 2 bases short and J 7 bases short, with 23 bases between. Germline CDR1 reads SGHNT; CDR2 reads YENEEA. There are 17 residues in the CDR3.

This clonotype was seen a handful of times. This chain's CDR3 is CSVEANYGYTF. Here the CDR3 DNA reads TGCAGCGTTGAAGCTAACTATGGCTACACCTTC. The V and J genes are TRBV29-1 and TRBJ1-2; D unresolved. The ends were cut back, 1 base at V and 0 bases at J, with 0 bases in the middle. CDR1 SQVTM and CDR2 ANQGSEA come from the germline V gene. The CDR3 consists of 11 residues.

This clonotype came up a few times. The rearrangement joins TRBV12-3 or TRBV12-4 to TRBJ2-5; possibly TRBD1 for D (6 bases). The CDR3 sequence is 14 residues long. V lost 5 bases and J 9 bases, leaving 19 bases between the germline ends. This CDR3 reads CASSNRDLGGAQYF. DNA of the CDR3: TGTGCCAGCAGTAACAGGGACCTGGGTGGGGCCCAGTACTTC.

This clonotype turned up a few times. The V gene is TRBV5-1, the J gene TRBJ2-2; 9 nucleotides match TRBD1. The CDR3 sequence is 14 residues long. Unmatched junction bases numbered 4, after V lost 4 bases and J lost 6 bases. Germline assignment: CDR1 SGHRS and CDR2 YFSETQ. The CDR3 region is CASSTGTGSGELFF. The CDR3 DNA is TGCGCCAGCAGCACGGGGACAGGGTCCGGGGAGCTGTTTTTT.

The chain is built from TRBV12-3 or TRBV12-4 and TRBJ2-7; unclear D gene. V lost 3 bases to trimming and J lost 7 bases, with 7 bases between them. CDR3 length: 11 residues. The chain's CDR3 is CASSLGREQYF. CDR3 in DNA: TGTGCCAGCAGTTTGGGTCGGGAGCAGTACTTC.

This clonotype was recorded at least ten times. The J gene is TRBJ2-5, the V gene TRBV28; D gene unclear. V lost 1 base to trimming and J lost 0 bases, with 9 bases between them. Germline CDR1 MDHEN, CDR2 SYDVKM. This CDR3 is 15 amino acids long. The CDR3 DNA follows: TGTGCCAGCAGTTTATTAACAGCAAACCAAGAGACCCAGTACTTC. Amino acid sequence: CASSLLTANQETQYF. The variable domain in full, with the rest retrieved from reference TRBV28 and TRBJ2-5, is DVKVTQSSRYLVKRTGEKVFLECVQDMDHENMFWYRQDPGLGLRLIYFSYDVKMKEKGDIPEGYSVSREKKERFSLILESASTNQTSMYLCASSLLTANQETQYFGPGTRLLVL.

This clonotype was counted only a few times. The rearrangement uses TRBV6-2 or TRBV6-3 and TRBJ1-6; D is unclear. Germline CDR1 reads MNHEY; CDR2 reads SVGEGT. The V end lost 0 bases, the J end lost 7 bases, and 4 bases lay between the germline ends. This CDR3 is 13 amino acids long. The CDR3 loop is CASSYSINSPLHF. The CDR3 DNA reads TGTGCCAGCAGTTACTCGATCAATTCACCCCTCCACTTT.

The chain carries TRBV20-1 and TRBJ2-1; tentatively, D is TRBD2 (6 bases). CDR1 DFQATT and CDR2 SNEGSKA come from the germline V gene (reference sequence). V gave up 6 bases and J gave up 1 base, with 16 bases separating them. This CDR3 has 15 residues. The CDR3 region has the DNA TGCAGTGCGCTACGGGACTCAGGGTCCTACAATGAGCAGTTCTTC. Residues: CSALRDSGSYNEQFF.

This clonotype has ten or more counts. CDR3 sequence (DNA): TGTGCCAGCAGCTTAGAGCCGGAGGACCTCCAGCATTTT. Translation: CASSLEPEDLQHF. The chain employs TRBV11-2 and TRBJ1-5; D ambiguous. The V and J ends lost 0 bases and 12 bases respectively, with 12 bases between them. Germline assignment: CDR1 SGHAT and CDR2 FQNNGV. The CDR3 loop spans 13 amino acids.

The rearrangement links TRBV19 to TRBJ2-7; the D is unclear. CDR1 is LNHDA and CDR2 is SQIVND in the germline V gene (reference sequence). V lost 6 bases and J lost 6, with 15 bases in between. The CDR3 sequence is 13 residues long. The CDR3 DNA reads TGTGCCAGTAGGAAGGAACGAACCGCCGAGCAGTACTTC. Protein product: CASRKERTAEQYF.